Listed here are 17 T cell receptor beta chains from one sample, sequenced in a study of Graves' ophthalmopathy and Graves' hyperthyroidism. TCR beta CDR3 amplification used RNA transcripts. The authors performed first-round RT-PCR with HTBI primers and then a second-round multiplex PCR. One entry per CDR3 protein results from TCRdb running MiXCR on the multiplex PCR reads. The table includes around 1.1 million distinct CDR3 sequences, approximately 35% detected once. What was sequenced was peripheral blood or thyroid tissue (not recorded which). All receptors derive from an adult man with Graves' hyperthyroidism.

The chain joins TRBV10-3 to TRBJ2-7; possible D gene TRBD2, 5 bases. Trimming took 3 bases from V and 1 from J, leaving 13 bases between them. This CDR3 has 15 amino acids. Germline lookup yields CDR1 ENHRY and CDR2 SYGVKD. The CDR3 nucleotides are TGTGCCATCAGTGATATTCGGACTCCATCCTACGAGCAGTACTTC. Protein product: CAISDIRTPSYEQYF.

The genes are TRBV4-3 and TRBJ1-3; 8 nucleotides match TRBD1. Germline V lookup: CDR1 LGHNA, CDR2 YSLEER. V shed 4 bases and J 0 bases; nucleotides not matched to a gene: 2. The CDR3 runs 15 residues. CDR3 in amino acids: CASSPTGVSGNTIYF. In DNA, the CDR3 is TGCGCCAGCAGCCCGACAGGGGTCTCTGGAAACACCATATATTTT.

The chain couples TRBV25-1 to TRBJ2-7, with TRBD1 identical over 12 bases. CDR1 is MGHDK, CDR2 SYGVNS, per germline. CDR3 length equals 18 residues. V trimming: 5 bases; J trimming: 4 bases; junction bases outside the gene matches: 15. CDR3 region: CASSLPGTGGEVVYEQYF. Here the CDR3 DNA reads TGTGCCAGCAGTTTACCCGGGACAGGGGGCGAGGTAGTATACGAGCAGTACTTC.

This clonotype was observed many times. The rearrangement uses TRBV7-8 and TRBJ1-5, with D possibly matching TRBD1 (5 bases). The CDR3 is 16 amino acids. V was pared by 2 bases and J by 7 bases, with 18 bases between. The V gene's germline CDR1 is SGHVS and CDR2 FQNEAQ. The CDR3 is CASSLLGAGGDQPQHF. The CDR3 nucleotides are TGTGCCAGCAGCTTACTTGGAGCGGGGGGAGACCAGCCCCAGCATTTT.

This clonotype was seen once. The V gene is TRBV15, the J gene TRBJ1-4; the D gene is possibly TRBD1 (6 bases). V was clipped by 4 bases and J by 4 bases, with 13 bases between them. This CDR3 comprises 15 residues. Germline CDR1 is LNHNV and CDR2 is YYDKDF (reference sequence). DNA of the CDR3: TGTGCCACCAGCACAGGGGCCCCGGGTAATGAAAAACTGTTTTTT. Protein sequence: CATSTGAPGNEKLFF.

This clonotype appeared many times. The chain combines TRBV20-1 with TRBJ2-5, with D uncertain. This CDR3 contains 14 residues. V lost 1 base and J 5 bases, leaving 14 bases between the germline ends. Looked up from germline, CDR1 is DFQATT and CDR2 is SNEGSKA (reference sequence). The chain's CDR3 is CSARVRQAVETQYF. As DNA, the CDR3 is TGCAGTGCTAGAGTTAGGCAGGCCGTGGAGACCCAGTACTTC.

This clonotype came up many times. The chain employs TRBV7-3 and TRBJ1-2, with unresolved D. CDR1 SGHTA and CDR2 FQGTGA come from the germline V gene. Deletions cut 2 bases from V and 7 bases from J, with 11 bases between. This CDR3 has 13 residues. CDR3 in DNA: TGTGCCAGCAGCTTACGACGCGGGAGTGGCTACACCTTC. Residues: CASSLRRGSGYTF.

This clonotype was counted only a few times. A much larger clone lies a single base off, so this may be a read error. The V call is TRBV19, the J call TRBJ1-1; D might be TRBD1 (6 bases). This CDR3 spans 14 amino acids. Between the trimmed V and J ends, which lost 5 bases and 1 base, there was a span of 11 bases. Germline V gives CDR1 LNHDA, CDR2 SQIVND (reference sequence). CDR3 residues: CASSVGTRNTEAFF. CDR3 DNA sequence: TGTGCCAGTAGTGTCGGGACACGGAACACTGAAGCTTTCTTT.

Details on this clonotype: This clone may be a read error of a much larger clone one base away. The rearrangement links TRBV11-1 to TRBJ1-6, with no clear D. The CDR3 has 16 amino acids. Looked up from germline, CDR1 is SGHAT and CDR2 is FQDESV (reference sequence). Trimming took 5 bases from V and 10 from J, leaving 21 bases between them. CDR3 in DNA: TGTGCCAGCAGCCCCCGGGCCCGGGGTAGGAAGTCACCCCTCCACTTT. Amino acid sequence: CASSPRARGRKSPLHF. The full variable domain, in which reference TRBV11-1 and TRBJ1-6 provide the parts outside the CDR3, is EAEVAQSPRYKITEKSQAVAFWCDPISGHATLYWYRQILGQGPELLVQFQDESVVDDSQLPKDRFSAERLKGVDSTLKIQPAELGDSAMYLCASSPRARGRKSPLHFGNGTRLTVT.

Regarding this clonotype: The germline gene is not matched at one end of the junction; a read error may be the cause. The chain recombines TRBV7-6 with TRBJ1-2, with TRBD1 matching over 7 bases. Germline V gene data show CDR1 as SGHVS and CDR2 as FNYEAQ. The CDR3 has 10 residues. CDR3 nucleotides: TGTGCCAGCAGCCGAACAGGGGCCGCCTTC. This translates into CASSRTGAAF. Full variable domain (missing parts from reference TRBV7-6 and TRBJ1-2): GAGVSQSPRYKVTKRGQDVALRCDPISGHVSLYWYRQALGQGPEFLTYFNYEAQQDKSGLPNDRFSAERPEGSISTLTIQRTEQRDSAMYRCASSRTGAAFGSGTRLTVV.

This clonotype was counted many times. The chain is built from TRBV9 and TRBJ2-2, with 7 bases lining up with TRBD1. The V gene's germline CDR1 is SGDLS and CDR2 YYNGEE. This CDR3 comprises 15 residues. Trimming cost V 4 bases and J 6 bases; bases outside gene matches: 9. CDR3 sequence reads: CASSPLTGTSGELFF. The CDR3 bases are TGTGCCAGCAGCCCATTGACAGGGACGTCCGGGGAGCTGTTTTTT.

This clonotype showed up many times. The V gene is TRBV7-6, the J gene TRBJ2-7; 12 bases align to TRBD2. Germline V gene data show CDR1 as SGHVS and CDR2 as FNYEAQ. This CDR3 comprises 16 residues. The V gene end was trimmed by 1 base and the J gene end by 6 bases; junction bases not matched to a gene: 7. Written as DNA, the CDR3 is TGTGCCAGCAGCTTAGGGACTAGCGGGACGTTCGGCGAGCAGTACTTC. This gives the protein CASSLGTSGTFGEQYF. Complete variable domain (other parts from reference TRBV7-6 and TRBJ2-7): GAGVSQSPRYKVTKRGQDVALRCDPISGHVSLYWYRQALGQGPEFLTYFNYEAQQDKSGLPNDRFSAERPEGSISTLTIQRTEQRDSAMYRCASSLGTSGTFGEQYFGPGTRLTVT.

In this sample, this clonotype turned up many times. In DNA, the CDR3 is TGCAGCGTTTTAAGGGGGCGCGGTGAAAAACTGTTTTTT. Translation: CSVLRGRGEKLFF. The chain carries TRBV29-1 and TRBJ1-4; 7 nucleotides line up with TRBD1. V gave up 5 bases and J gave up 7 bases; unmatched junction bases: 7. This CDR3 region has 13 residues. The germline CDR1 and CDR2 sequences are SQVTM and ANQGSEA.

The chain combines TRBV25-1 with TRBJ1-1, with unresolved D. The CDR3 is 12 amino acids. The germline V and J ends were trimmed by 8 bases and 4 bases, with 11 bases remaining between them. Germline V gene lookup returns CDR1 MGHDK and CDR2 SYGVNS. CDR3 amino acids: CASATTSTEAFF. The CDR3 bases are TGTGCCAGCGCAACCACCAGCACTGAAGCTTTCTTT. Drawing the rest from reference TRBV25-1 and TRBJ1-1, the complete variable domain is EADIYQTPRYLVIGTGKKITLECSQTMGHDKMYWYQQDPGMELHLIHYSYGVNSTEKGDLSSESTVSRIRTEHFPLTLESARPSHTSQYLCASATTSTEAFFGQGTRLTVV.

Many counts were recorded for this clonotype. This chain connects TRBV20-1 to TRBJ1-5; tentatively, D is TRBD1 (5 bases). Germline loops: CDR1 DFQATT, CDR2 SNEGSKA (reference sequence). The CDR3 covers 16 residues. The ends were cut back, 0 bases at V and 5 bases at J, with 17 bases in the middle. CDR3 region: CSARDRVVTDYQPQHF. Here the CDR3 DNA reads TGCAGTGCTAGAGATCGGGTGGTGACAGACTATCAGCCCCAGCATTTT.

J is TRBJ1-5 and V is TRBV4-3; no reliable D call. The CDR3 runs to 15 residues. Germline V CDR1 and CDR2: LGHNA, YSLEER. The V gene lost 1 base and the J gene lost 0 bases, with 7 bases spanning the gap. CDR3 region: CASSQAQNSNQPQHF. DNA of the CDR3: TGCGCCAGCAGCCAAGCACAGAATAGCAATCAGCCCCAGCATTTT.

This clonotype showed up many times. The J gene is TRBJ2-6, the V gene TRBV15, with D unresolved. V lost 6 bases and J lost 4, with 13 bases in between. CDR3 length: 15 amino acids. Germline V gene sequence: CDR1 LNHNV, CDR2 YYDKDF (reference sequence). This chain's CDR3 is CATSSAGSGANVLTF. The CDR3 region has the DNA TGTGCCACCAGTTCCGCTGGGTCCGGGGCCAACGTCCTGACTTTC.